This TCR beta chain was captured by sequencing in a study of CD8+CD57+ T cells in acquired aplastic anemia. It was patients with CD8+CD57+ cell expansion by flow cytometry who were chosen for sequencing. The germline V gene has CDR1 SGHTA and CDR2 FQGTGA. The CDR3 sequence is 15 residues long. Trimming left V 2 bases short and J 1 base short, with 9 bases between. TCR beta VDJ and CDR3 profiling used genomic DNA as template. TCRdb reprocessed the reads via MiXCR and lists one record per CDR3 protein. The data contain about 180,000 distinct CDR3 sequences, 63% of them seen just once; the ten biggest clones take up under 55%.

Sequencing was done on a sample of sorted CD4+, CD8+, or CD8+CD57+ T cells (not recorded which) from PBMCs. V usage is TRBV7-3 and J usage is TRBJ1-5, with D unresolved. The source is a human donor with aplastic anemia. For the CDR3, the DNA is TGTGCCAGCAGCTTAGTTGGCGGAAGCAATCAGCCCCAGCATTTT. It specifies CASSLVGGSNQPQHF. Complete variable domain (other parts from reference TRBV7-3 and TRBJ1-5): GAGVSQTPSNKVTEKGKYVELRCDPISGHTALYWYRQSLGQGPEFLIYFQGTGAADDSGLPNDRFFAVRPEGSVSTLKIQRTERGDSAVYLCASSLVGGSNQPQHFGDGTRLSIL.